This TCR beta chain was identified in a study of shared clonotypes between healthy human individuals (TCRdb year 2020). Some background on the complete study: A couple of women and a few men aged 18 to 49 years were included in the cohort. Per donor, three plates each were used for CD4 naive and CD4 memory, two for CD8 naive, and one for CD8 memory. To estimate repertoire size and how much clonotypes are shared between individuals, the study performed deep sequencing of blood TCR repertoires from a few healthy adults. To increase sequencing depth and limit assay-specific biases, different laboratories used diverse techniques to prepare libraries and sequence TCR repertoires. Each donor's leukapheresis produced roughly between roughly 0.85 and 10 billion PBMCs. What the authors observed across the whole study: Naive subsets generally had larger estimated clonotype richness than memory subsets. The genetic and exposure-history diversity represented was limited by the small number of donors. Sampling was restricted to blood, and TCR repertoires in tissue are likely to differ from TCR repertoires in blood. Based on pairwise subsampling, the degree of clonotype sharing among donors was expected to be affected by sequencing depth. Roughly 5.2% of naive CD4, 3.5% of naive CD8, approximately 2% of memory CD4, and less than 0.45% of memory CD8 clonotypes were shared across a few donors. Even with the large sequencing depth, rarefaction of the sorted-subset datasets indicated that sequencing was incomplete. Compared with non-shared clonotypes, clonotypes shared by all four sorted-subset donors had higher generation probabilities.

As to this clone: There is no known antigen for this receptor. Qualities for individual bases were not recorded, and no much larger clone is one base off.

The donors were healthy, HIV-negative adults with no recently reported acute infections or vaccinations. All donors were Caucasian adults living in Nashville, Tennessee, USA. CD4+ T cells were enriched by magnetic negative selection, after which naive cells were positively selected on CD45RA and the negative fraction was taken as the memory subset. Blood was obtained by leukapheresis, after which PBMCs were separated by Ficoll-Histopaque density gradient centrifugation and cryopreserved in liquid nitrogen vapor phase. Purity and quantity of every magnetically sorted T cell population were checked by analytical flow cytometry. Genomic DNA was isolated from each sorted fraction and quantified by UV absorbance on a Nanodrop 2000c. Using the deep immunoSEQ assay, multiplex PCR amplified TCR CDR3 regions from genomic DNA. Extracted genomic DNA from each cell subset was spread evenly across all wells of several immunoSEQ 96-well plates, with each plate serving as a replicate. For sorted subsets, 150 to 200 ng genomic DNA, equal to approximately 30,000 T cell genomes, was loaded into each replicate PCR. Purified libraries were quantified with a Qubit 3.0 fluorometer, sized on a Bioanalyzer 2100, and re-quantified with the KAPA Library Quantification kit. Each immunoSEQ 96-well plate was sequenced on its own single-read 150-cycle Illumina NextSeq 550 flow cell. As for the authors' bioinformatics: Because the immunoSEQ output held only junctional sequences and lacked quality scores, the filtering could not match the filtering applied to full-length reads. Sequences were annotated with PyIR, a Python wrapper for IgBLAST v1.9, using IMGT germline references to assign V/J genes and CDR3. Any read was removed if the V/J assignment was weak (E-value above 1e-6), the CDR3 was missing, or the read contained stop codons, out-of-frame junctions, or ambiguous translated residues. A V3J clonotype was defined by an identical inferred V gene, J gene, and CDR3 amino acid sequence. Percentage overlap between repertoires was calculated by dividing the number of shared unique clonotypes by the size of the smaller repertoire. Repertoire richness was assessed with RTK rarefaction, the Chao1 estimator, and Recon v2.1 estimates of unobserved clonotypes. For all TCRbeta clonotypes obtained by the gDNA method from four donors, generation probabilities were computed with OLGA. TCRdb retrieved this table from immuneACCESS and kept in-frame rearrangements only. Not all clones are present; in checked studies, unresolved V genes account for under half, and no reason is known for the remainder. The V and J calls and the clone size are those of that table, but D and trimming were determined from the DNA. The sample yields about 2.3 million clones; under 95% were counted once. In total, the top ten clones hold 0.3% to 0.4% of the sample.

The source is a man aged 18 to 30 in good health. Some clones in this sample may be carry-over from other donors' samples. Input material: naive CD4+ T cells from PBMCs. The cell subset or site label here, explained by the study, means: CD45RA+ positively selected.

The nucleotide sequence is TGTGCCAGCAGCTCTCCGGGGAGGGTAGCCCACGAGCAGTACTTC. It translates to CASSSPGRVAHEQYF. The chain uses TRBV6-5 and TRBJ2-7, and TRBD2 aligns with 7 junction nucleotides. The CDR3 holds 15 amino acids from the cysteine to the phenylalanine. The retained sequence is limited to the CDR3, 45 bases, with the frame set at the first base. CDR1 and CDR2 (MNHEY, SVGAGI) derive from the germline V gene. V is pruned by 6 bases and J by 5 bases, leaving 13 bases of the junction without a gene match.